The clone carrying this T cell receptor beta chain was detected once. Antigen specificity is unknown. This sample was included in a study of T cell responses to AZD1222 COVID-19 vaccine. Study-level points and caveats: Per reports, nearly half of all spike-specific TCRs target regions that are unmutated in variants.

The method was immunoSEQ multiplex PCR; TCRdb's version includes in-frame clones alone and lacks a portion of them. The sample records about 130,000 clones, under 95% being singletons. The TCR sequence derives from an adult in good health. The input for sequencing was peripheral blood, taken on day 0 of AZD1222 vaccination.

The CDR3 here is CASSQEVQTPIYGYTF. CDR3 DNA sequence: TGCGCCAGCAGCCAAGAGGTTCAGACCCCCATCTATGGCTACACCTTC. The rearrangement joins TRBV4-3 to TRBJ1-2, with D uncertain. V was cut by 0 bases and J by 4 bases, with 15 bases left in between. The CDR3 has 16 residues. CDR1 LGHNA and CDR2 YSLEER come from the germline V gene.